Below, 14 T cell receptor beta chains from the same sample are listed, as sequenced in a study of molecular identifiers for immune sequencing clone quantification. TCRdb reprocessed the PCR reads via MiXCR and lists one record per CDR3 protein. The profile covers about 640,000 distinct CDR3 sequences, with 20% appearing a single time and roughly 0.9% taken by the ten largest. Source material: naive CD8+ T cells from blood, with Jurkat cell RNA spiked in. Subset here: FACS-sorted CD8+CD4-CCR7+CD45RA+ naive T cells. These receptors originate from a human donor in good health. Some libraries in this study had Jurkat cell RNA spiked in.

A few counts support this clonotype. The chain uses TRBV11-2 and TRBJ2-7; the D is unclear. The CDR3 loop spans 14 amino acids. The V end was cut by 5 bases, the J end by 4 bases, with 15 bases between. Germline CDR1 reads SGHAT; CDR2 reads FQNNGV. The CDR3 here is CASSPYSLGYEQYF. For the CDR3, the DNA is TGTGCCAGCAGCCCCTACTCCCTCGGGTACGAGCAGTACTTC.

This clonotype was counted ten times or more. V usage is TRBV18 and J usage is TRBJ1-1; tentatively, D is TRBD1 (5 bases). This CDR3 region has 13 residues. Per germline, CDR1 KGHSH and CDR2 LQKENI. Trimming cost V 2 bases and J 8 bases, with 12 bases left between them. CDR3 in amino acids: CASSPTGGVEAFF. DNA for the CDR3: TGTGCCAGCTCACCAACGGGGGGAGTGGAAGCTTTCTTT.

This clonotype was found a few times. The CDR3 loop is CASSSSRGDYGYTF. For the CDR3, the DNA is TGCGCCAGCAGCTCCAGTCGTGGGGACTATGGCTACACCTTC. The rearrangement joins TRBV5-1 to TRBJ1-2; D remains ambiguous. Germline assignment: CDR1 SGHRS and CDR2 YFSETQ. V lost 3 bases, J lost 3 bases, and 12 bases lay in between. This CDR3 comprises 14 residues. Full variable domain (rest looked up from reference TRBV5-1 and TRBJ1-2): KAGVTQTPRYLIKTRGQQVTLSCSPISGHRSVSWYQQTPGQGLQFLFEYFSETQRNKGNFPGRFSGRQFSNSRSEMNVSTLELGDSALYLCASSSSRGDYGYTFGSGTRLTVV.

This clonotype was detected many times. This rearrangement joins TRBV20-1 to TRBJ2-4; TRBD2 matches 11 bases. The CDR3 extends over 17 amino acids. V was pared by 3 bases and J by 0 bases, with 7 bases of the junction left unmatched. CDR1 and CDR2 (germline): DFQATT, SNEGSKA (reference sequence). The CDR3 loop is CSASPLAGGLAKNIQYF. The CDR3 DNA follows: TGCAGTGCTAGTCCCCTAGCGGGGGGTCTAGCCAAAAACATTCAGTACTTC.

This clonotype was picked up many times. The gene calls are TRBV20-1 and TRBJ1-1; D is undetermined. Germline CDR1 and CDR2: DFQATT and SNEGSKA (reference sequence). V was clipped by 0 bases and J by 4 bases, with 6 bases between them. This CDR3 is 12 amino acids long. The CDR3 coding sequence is TGCAGTGCTAGAGATCAAGGCACTGAAGCTTTCTTT. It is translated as CSARDQGTEAFF.

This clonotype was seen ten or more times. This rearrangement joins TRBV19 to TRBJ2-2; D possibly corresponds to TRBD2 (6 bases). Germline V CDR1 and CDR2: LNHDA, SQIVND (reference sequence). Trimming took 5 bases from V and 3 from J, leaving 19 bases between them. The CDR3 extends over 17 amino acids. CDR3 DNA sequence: TGTGCCAGTAGTCCCCCTGATATGGGACTCTACACCGGGGAGCTGTTTTTT. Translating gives CASSPPDMGLYTGELFF. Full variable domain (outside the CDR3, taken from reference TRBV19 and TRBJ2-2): DGGITQSPKYLFRKEGQNVTLSCEQNLNHDAMYWYRQDPGQGLRLIYYSQIVNDFQKGDIAEGYSVSREKKESFPLTVTSAQKNPTAFYLCASSPPDMGLYTGELFFGEGSRLTVL.

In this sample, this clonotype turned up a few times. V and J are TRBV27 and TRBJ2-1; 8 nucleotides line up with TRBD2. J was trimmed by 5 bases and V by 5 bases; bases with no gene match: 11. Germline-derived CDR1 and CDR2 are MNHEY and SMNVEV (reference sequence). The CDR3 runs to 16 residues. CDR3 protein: CASSLPSGSLNNEQFF. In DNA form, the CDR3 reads TGTGCCAGCAGTCTCCCCAGCGGGAGTCTCAACAATGAGCAGTTCTTC.

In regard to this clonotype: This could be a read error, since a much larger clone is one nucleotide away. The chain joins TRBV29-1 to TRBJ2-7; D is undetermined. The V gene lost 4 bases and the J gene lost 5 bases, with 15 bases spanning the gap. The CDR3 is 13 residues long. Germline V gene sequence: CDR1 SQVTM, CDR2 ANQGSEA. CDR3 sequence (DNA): TGCAGCGTTGCTGTGGGGTTGGCCCACGAGCAGTACTTC. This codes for CSVAVGLAHEQYF.

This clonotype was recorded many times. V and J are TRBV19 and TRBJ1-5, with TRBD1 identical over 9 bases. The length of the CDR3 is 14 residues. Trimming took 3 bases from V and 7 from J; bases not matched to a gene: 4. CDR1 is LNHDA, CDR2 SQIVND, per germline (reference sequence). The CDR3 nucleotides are TGTGCCAGTAGTATCGACAGGGGGGCCCAGCCCCAGCATTTT. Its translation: CASSIDRGAQPQHF.

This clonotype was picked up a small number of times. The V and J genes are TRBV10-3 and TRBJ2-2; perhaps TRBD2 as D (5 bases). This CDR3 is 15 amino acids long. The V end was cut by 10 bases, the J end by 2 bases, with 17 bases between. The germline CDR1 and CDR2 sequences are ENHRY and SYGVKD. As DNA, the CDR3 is TGTGCCACCTCATGGGAGAATGATAACACCGGGGAGCTGTTTTTT. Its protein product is CATSWENDNTGELFF.

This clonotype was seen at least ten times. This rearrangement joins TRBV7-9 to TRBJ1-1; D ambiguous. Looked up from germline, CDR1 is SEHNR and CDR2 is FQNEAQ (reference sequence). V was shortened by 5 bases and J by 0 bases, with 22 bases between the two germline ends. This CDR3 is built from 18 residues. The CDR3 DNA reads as TGTGCCAGCAGCCGGTTATTCCAGCCTTTGGATATGAACACTGAAGCTTTCTTT. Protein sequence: CASSRLFQPLDMNTEAFF.

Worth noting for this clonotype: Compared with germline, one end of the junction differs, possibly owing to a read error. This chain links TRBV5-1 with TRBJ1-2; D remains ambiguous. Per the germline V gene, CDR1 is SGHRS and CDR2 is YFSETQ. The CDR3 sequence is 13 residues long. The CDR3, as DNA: TGCGCCGGCAGCTTGGAGGGCGACTATGGCTACACCTTC. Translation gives CAGSLEGDYGYTF.

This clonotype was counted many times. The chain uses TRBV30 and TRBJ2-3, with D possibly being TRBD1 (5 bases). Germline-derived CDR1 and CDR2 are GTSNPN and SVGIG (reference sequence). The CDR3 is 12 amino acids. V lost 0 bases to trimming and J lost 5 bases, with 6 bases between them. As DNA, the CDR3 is TGTGCCTGGAGTGTTGACAGAGATACGCAGTATTTT. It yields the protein CAWSVDRDTQYF.

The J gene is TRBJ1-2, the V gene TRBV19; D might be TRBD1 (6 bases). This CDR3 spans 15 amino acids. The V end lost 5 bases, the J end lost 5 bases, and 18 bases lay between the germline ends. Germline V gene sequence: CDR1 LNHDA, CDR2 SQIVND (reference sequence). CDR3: CASSLDLDRRYGYTF. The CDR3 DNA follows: TGTGCCAGTAGTCTCGATTTGGACAGAAGGTATGGCTACACCTTC. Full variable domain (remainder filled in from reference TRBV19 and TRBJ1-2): DGGITQSPKYLFRKEGQNVTLSCEQNLNHDAMYWYRQDPGQGLRLIYYSQIVNDFQKGDIAEGYSVSREKKESFPLTVTSAQKNPTAFYLCASSLDLDRRYGYTFGSGTRLTVV.